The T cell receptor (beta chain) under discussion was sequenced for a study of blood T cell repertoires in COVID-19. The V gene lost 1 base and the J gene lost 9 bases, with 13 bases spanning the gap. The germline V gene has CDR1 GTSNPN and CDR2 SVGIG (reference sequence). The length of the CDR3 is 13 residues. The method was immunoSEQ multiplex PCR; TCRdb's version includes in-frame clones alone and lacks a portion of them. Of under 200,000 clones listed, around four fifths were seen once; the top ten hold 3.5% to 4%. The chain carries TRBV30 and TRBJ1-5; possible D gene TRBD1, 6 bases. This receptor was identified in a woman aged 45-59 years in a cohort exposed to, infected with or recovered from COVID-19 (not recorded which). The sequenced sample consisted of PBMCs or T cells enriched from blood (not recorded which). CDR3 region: CAWSGRGWGPQHF. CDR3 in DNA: TGTGCCTGGAGTGGCAGGGGATGGGGGCCCCAGCATTTT.